The 27 T cell receptor beta chains below all came from one sample that was sequenced in a study of T cells in Graves' hyperthyroidism and ophthalmopathy. TCR beta CDR3 regions were amplified from RNA transcripts. During a first-round RT-PCR of the TCR CDR3, the HTBI primer set was used. TCRdb processed the multiplex PCR reads anew with MiXCR; each CDR3 protein has one entry. The repertoire holds around 340,000 distinct CDR3 sequences, around a fifth seen once, with around 45% in the top ten. Specimen: blood. These receptors came from a woman aged 45-65 years with Graves' hyperthyroidism.

This chain uses TRBV4-1 with TRBJ2-5; D unclear. Between the trimmed V and J ends, which lost 1 base and 1 base, there was a span of 10 bases. The CDR3 is made up of 15 amino acids. In germline, CDR1 is MGHRA, CDR2 YSYEKL. The CDR3 DNA reads TGCGCCAGCAGCCAAGTGGCAGACCCCCAAGAGACCCAGTACTTC. It translates to CASSQVADPQETQYF.

The chain has TRBV4-1 and TRBJ1-1, with D uncertain. V lost 1 base, J lost 0 bases, and 12 bases lay in between. The length of the CDR3 is 16 residues. Germline assignment: CDR1 MGHRA and CDR2 YSYEKL. CDR3 bases: TGCGCCAGCAGCCAAGGACATACGATCATGAACACTGAAGCTTTCTTT. Translated: CASSQGHTIMNTEAFF.

A few counts support this clonotype. The rearrangement links TRBV5-1 to TRBJ1-1, with D possibly being TRBD1 (6 bases). The CDR3 sequence is 15 residues long. Trimming shortened V by 5 bases and J by 4 bases, and 18 bases separated the two germline ends. In germline, CDR1 is SGHRS, CDR2 YFSETQ. CDR3 DNA sequence: TGCGCCAGCAGAGGGGGGGTTGGGTTTCGCACTGAAGCTTTCTTT. Its protein is CASRGGVGFRTEAFF.

This clonotype was counted many times. V is TRBV24-1 and J is TRBJ2-3, with D tentatively TRBD1 or TRBD2 (7 bases each). Per germline, CDR1 KGHDR and CDR2 SFDVKD. V dropped 9 bases and J dropped 5 bases, with 17 bases sitting between them. The CDR3 contains 14 residues. The CDR3: CATRDSRGGDTQYF. DNA of the CDR3: TGTGCCACCCGGGACAGCCGCGGGGGAGATACGCAGTATTTT.

Ten or more counts support this clonotype. The chain has TRBV5-1 and TRBJ1-2; 7 positions match TRBD1. Germline assignment: CDR1 SGHRS and CDR2 YFSETQ. CDR3 length equals 14 residues. Germline trimming cut 3 bases from V and 8 bases from J; bases unmatched to any gene: 10. The CDR3 region has the DNA TGCGCCAGCAGCTCCGGAGACAGGGAGGGCGGCTACACCTTC. Translating gives CASSSGDREGGYTF.

This clonotype was seen many times. The rearrangement links TRBV28 to TRBJ2-7, with 8 bases identical to TRBD2. The CDR3 loop spans 15 amino acids. Losses at the gene ends were 7 bases for V and 2 bases for J; bases not matched to a gene: 10. Germline CDR1 and CDR2: MDHEN and SYDVKM. The CDR3 region has the DNA TGTGCCAGCACTCGAAGCGGGAGTTCAACCTACGAGCAGTACTTC. Translation: CASTRSGSSTYEQYF.

CDR3: CSVPGDAGPYNEQFF. The CDR3 nucleotides are TGCAGCGTCCCGGGGGACGCCGGGCCGTACAATGAGCAGTTCTTC. V is TRBV29-1 and J is TRBJ2-1; possible D gene TRBD2, 6 bases. V was trimmed by 6 bases and J by 4 bases, leaving 19 bases between them. The germline V gene encodes CDR1 SQVTM and CDR2 ANQGSEA. The CDR3 covers 15 residues.

This clonotype was found many times. The chain joins TRBV28 to TRBJ2-7; no definite D call. Germline V gene sequence: CDR1 MDHEN, CDR2 SYDVKM. Trimming took off 3 bases at V and 2 bases at J, with 11 bases between the two ends. CDR3 length: 14 amino acids. CDR3 nucleotides: TGTGCCAGCAGTTTTCATAACGATGCCTACGAGCAGTACTTC. Its protein product is CASSFHNDAYEQYF.

V and J are TRBV20-1 and TRBJ1-2, with 7 bases identical to TRBD1. In germline, CDR1 is DFQATT, CDR2 SNEGSKA (reference sequence). There are 18 residues in the CDR3. V trimming: 0 bases; J trimming: 5 bases; junction bases outside the gene matches: 18. DNA of the CDR3: TGCAGTGCTAGAGACCCCCCCCTGACAGGGAGTTCTTCTTATGGCTACACCTTC. It translates to CSARDPPLTGSSSYGYTF.

This clonotype was seen only a few times. CDR3 residues: CASSFNQGAGGEAFF. CDR3 nucleotides: TGTGCCAGCAGCTTTAACCAGGGGGCTGGGGGTGAAGCTTTCTTT. This chain connects TRBV6-1 to TRBJ1-1; 8 bases agree with TRBD1. The CDR3 consists of 15 residues. J gave up 7 bases and V 6 bases, and 13 bases lay outside the gene matches. CDR1 and CDR2 (germline): MNHNS, SASEGT.

The CDR3 is CASSNGGGNTEAFF. Here the CDR3 DNA reads TGTGCCAGTAGTAATGGGGGCGGGAACACTGAAGCTTTCTTT. The chain has TRBV19 and TRBJ1-1, with D possibly TRBD1 on 6 matching bases. This CDR3 is 14 amino acids long. Germline values: CDR1 LNHDA, CDR2 SQIVND (reference sequence). V was shortened by 4 bases and J by 1 base, with 10 bases between the two germline ends.

This clonotype showed up just a few times. The V and J genes are TRBV5-6 and TRBJ1-1; D is unresolved. Germline CDR1 is SGHDT and CDR2 is YYEEEE. There are 14 residues in the CDR3. V was pared by 0 bases and J by 3 bases, with 9 bases between. CDR3 residues: CASSLAPLDTEAFF. The CDR3 nucleotides are TGTGCCAGCAGCTTGGCCCCCCTTGACACTGAAGCTTTCTTT.

In this sample, this clonotype turned up many times. V gene TRBV5-5 combines with J gene TRBJ2-2, with 10 bases identical to TRBD2. Germline lookup yields CDR1 SGHKS and CDR2 YYEKEE (reference sequence). Trimming cost V 4 bases and J 4 bases; bases outside gene matches: 7. This CDR3 is 16 amino acids long. The CDR3 nucleotides read TGTGCCAGCAGCGTGGGACTAGCGCGGGCCACCGGGGAGCTGTTTTTT. Encoded protein: CASSVGLARATGELFF.

This clonotype occurred many times. This chain joins TRBV28 and TRBJ2-7; tentatively, D is TRBD1 or TRBD2 (5 bases each). Per the germline V gene, CDR1 is MDHEN and CDR2 is SYDVKM. The CDR3 covers 17 residues. V was cut by 1 base and J by 5 bases, with 21 bases left in between. CDR3 sequence: CASSLFGTAPGFDEQYF. The DNA of the CDR3 is TGTGCCAGCAGTTTATTTGGGACGGCCCCAGGGTTCGACGAGCAGTACTTC. Together with reference TRBV28 and TRBJ2-7, the CDR3 gives the full variable domain: DVKVTQSSRYLVKRTGEKVFLECVQDMDHENMFWYRQDPGLGLRLIYFSYDVKMKEKGDIPEGYSVSREKKERFSLILESASTNQTSMYLCASSLFGTAPGFDEQYFGPGTRLTVT.

The chain has TRBV5-1 and TRBJ1-1; D unclear. The CDR3 length is 11 residues. Looked up from germline, CDR1 is SGHRS and CDR2 is YFSETQ. V was shortened by 2 bases and J by 11 bases, with 10 bases between the two germline ends. DNA for the CDR3: TGCGCCAGCAGCTTCGGGTCCGTGGCTTTCTTT. Its translation: CASSFGSVAFF.

Concerning this clonotype: A much larger clone differs from this one at a single base, so this may be a read error. V is TRBV3-1 and J is TRBJ2-1, with TRBD2 matching over 8 bases. The V and J ends lost 1 base and 0 bases, in that order; junction bases with no gene match: 11. Germline V lookup: CDR1 LGHDT, CDR2 YNNKEL (reference sequence). CDR3 length: 19 amino acids. CDR3 nucleotide sequence: TGTGCCAGCAGCCAAGGTCTGAGTAGCGGGGAAAGCTCCTACAATGAGCAGTTCTTC. Translation: CASSQGLSSGESSYNEQFF.

This clonotype was recorded many times. The junction differs from germline at one of its ends, possibly a read error. V gene TRBV11-1 combines with J gene TRBJ2-7; D gene ambiguous. The CDR3 contains 15 residues. Germline assignment: CDR1 SGHAT and CDR2 FQDESV (reference sequence). The CDR3 protein is CASSLARTAYYGQYF. CDR3 DNA sequence: TGTGCCAGCAGCTTAGCGCGAACGGCATATTACGGGCAGTACTTC. Filled out from reference TRBV11-1 and TRBJ2-7, the complete variable domain reads EAEVAQSPRYKITEKSQAVAFWCDPISGHATLYWYRQILGQGPELLVQFQDESVVDDSQLPKDRFSAERLKGVDSTLKIQPAELGDSAMYLCASSLARTAYYGQYFGPGTRLTVT.

CDR3 region: CAWSVNNYAGELFF. The CDR3 region has the DNA TGTGCCTGGAGTGTAAACAATTATGCCGGGGAGCTGTTTTTT. This sequence joins TRBV30 and TRBJ2-2; D gene ambiguous. The CDR3 extends over 14 amino acids. Trimming pared 0 bases from V and 6 bases from J, leaving 11 bases between. Germline CDR1 GTSNPN, CDR2 SVGIG (reference sequence).

This clonotype was seen at least ten times. In DNA, the CDR3 is TGCAGCGGAAAAGCCGGGACAGGGCCTACTGAAGCTTTCTTT. Its protein product is CSGKAGTGPTEAFF. V usage is TRBV29-1 and J usage is TRBJ1-1, with 9 nucleotides matching TRBD1. The V segment lost 7 bases and the J segment 5 bases; nucleotides outside the gene matches: 11. The CDR3 is made up of 14 amino acids. Per germline, CDR1 SQVTM and CDR2 ANQGSEA.

This clonotype was detected only a few times. The CDR3 nucleotides are TGCGCCAGCAGAGTCCAGGGGGCCTACACTGAAGCTTTCTTT. Its protein product is CASRVQGAYTEAFF. The rearrangement joins TRBV4-1 to TRBJ1-1, with 8 bases fitting TRBD1. Looked up from germline, CDR1 is MGHRA and CDR2 is YSYEKL. J lost 3 bases, V lost 6 bases, and 6 bases had no gene match. The CDR3 is 14 residues long.

V usage is TRBV29-1 and J usage is TRBJ1-1; D is unresolved. The ends were cut back, 4 bases at V and 0 bases at J, with 6 bases in the middle. The length of the CDR3 is 12 residues. Germline V CDR1 and CDR2: SQVTM, ANQGSEA. The CDR3 nucleotides read TGCAGCGTTGCTTCTATGAACACTGAAGCTTTCTTT. Translation: CSVASMNTEAFF.

This clonotype was detected a few times. This chain connects TRBV6-1 to TRBJ2-7; D is undetermined. This CDR3 contains 10 residues. The germline V and J ends were trimmed by 5 bases and 6 bases, with 5 bases remaining between them. Germline V gives CDR1 MNHNS, CDR2 SASEGT. CDR3 coding DNA: TGTGCCAGCAGTTATGGCGAGCAGTACTTC. The encoded protein is CASSYGEQYF.

The chain uses TRBV15 and TRBJ1-4; the D gene is possibly TRBD1 (5 bases). From germline, CDR1 is LNHNV and CDR2 YYDKDF (reference sequence). The CDR3 runs to 16 residues. The V end was cut by 1 base, the J end by 3 bases, with 12 bases between. For the CDR3, the DNA is TGTGCCACCAGCAGAGCCCGGGGGGAGGCTAATGAAAAACTGTTTTTT. Protein sequence: CATSRARGEANEKLFF.

This clonotype showed up many times. The J gene is TRBJ2-1, the V gene TRBV2; the match to TRBD2 covers 9 bases. The CDR3 loop spans 15 amino acids. With V trimmed by 4 bases and J by 3 bases, 4 bases remained unmatched. CDR1 SNHLY and CDR2 FYNNEI come from the germline V gene. This CDR3 is CASSAASGIYNEQFF. In DNA form, the CDR3 reads TGTGCCAGCAGTGCGGCTAGCGGGATCTACAATGAGCAGTTCTTC.

V usage is TRBV28 and J usage is TRBJ1-5; weak D call: TRBD1 (5 bases). CDR1 and CDR2 from the germline V gene are MDHEN and SYDVKM. The CDR3 contains 13 residues. V was clipped by 6 bases and J by 6 bases, with 12 bases between them. CDR3 DNA sequence: TGTGCCAGCAGACAAATAAGGGGTCAGCCCCAGCATTTT. It codes for CASRQIRGQPQHF.

In its sample, this clonotype was seen a few times. The chain links TRBV29-1 to TRBJ2-1; D gene uncertain. Germline V gene data show CDR1 as SQVTM and CDR2 as ANQGSEA. V was trimmed by 4 bases and J by 1 base, leaving 11 bases between them. This CDR3 has 14 residues. The CDR3 DNA is TGCAGCGTTGGTAGGGTCATATCCTACAATGAGCAGTTCTTC. Translating it yields CSVGRVISYNEQFF.

This clonotype has just a few counts. The V and J genes are TRBV2 and TRBJ2-7; TRBD2 matches at 7 bases. The CDR3 contains 12 residues. After removal of 6 bases from V and 4 bases from J, the junction contained 3 bases not matched to a gene. Germline-derived CDR1 and CDR2 are SNHLY and FYNNEI. CDR3 sequence reads: CASRTSRYEQYF. The CDR3 DNA reads TGTGCCAGCAGGACTAGCCGATACGAGCAGTACTTC.